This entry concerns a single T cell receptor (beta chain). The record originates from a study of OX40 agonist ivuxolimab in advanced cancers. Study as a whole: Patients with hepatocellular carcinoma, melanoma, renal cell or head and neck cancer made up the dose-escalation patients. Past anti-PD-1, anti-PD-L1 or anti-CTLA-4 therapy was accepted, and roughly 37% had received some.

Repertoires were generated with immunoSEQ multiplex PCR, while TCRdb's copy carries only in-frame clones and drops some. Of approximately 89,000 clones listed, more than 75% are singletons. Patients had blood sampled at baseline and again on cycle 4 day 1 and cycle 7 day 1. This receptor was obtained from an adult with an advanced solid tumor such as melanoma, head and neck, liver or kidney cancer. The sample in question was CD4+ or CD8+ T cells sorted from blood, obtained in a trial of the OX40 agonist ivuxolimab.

CDR3 residues: CAWTGSGNTGELFF. As DNA, the CDR3 is TGTGCCTGGACAGGGTCTGGGAACACCGGGGAGCTGTTTTTT. The chain combines TRBV30 with TRBJ2-2; D may be TRBD1 (5 bases). V lost 4 bases and J lost 1, with 10 bases in between. Germline V gene sequence: CDR1 GTSNPN, CDR2 SVGIG (reference sequence). The CDR3 length is 14 residues.